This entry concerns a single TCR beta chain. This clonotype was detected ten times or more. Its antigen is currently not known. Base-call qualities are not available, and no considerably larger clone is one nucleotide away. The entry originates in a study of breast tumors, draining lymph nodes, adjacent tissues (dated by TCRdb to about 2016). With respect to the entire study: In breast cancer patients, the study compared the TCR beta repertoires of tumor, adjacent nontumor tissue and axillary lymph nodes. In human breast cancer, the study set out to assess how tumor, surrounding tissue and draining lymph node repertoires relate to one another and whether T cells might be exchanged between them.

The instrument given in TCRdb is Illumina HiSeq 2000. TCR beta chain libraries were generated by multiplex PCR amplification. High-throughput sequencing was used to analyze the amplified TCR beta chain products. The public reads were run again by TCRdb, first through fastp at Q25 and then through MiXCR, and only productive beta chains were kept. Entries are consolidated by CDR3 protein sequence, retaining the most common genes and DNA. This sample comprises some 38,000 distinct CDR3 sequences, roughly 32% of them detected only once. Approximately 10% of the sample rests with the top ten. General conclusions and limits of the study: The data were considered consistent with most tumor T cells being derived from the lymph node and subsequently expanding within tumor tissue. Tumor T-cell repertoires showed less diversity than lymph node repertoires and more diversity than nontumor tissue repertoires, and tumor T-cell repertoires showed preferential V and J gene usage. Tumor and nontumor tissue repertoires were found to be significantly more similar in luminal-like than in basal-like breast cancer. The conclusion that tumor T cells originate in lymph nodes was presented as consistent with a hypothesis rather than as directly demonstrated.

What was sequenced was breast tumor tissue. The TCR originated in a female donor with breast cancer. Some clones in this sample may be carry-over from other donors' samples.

The nucleotides are TGTGCCAGCAGCCCCTACACAGGGGGCAACTATGGCTACACCTTC. Its product reads: CASSPYTGGNYGYTF. This chain is built from TRBV11-2 and TRBJ1-2; 9 central bases correspond to TRBD1. CDR1 and CDR2, per the germline V gene, are SGHAT and FQNNGV. For this chain, trimming is 5 bases at the V end and 2 bases at the J end, and the number of junction bases without a gene match is 6. Including cysteine and phenylalanine, the CDR3 has 15 amino acids. Kept here is only the CDR3 DNA, which spans 45 bases and is read in frame from base 1.